A single sample gave rise to the 27 T cell receptor beta chains below, sequenced in a study of T cell responses to AZD1222 COVID-19 vaccine. Clones were read by immunoSEQ multiplex PCR, and TCRdb kept only the in-frame ones, dropping some. Of approximately 160,000 clones listed, 90% are singletons. Sequenced here: peripheral blood, sampled on day 0 of AZD1222 vaccination. The receptors originated from an adult in good health.

The chain has TRBV5-4 and TRBJ2-7; tentatively, D is TRBD1 (5 bases). This CDR3 contains 14 residues. The V end lost 0 bases, the J end lost 2 bases, and 9 bases lay between the germline ends. The germline CDR1 and CDR2 sequences are SGHNT and YYREEE (reference sequence). The CDR3 DNA reads as TGTGCCAGCAGCTTGGACAAGGGGCCCTACGAGCAGTACTTC. It codes for CASSLDKGPYEQYF. Supplemented by reference TRBV5-4 and TRBJ2-7, the full variable domain reads ETGVTQSPTHLIKTRGQQVTLRCSSQSGHNTVSWYQQALGQGPQFIFQYYREEENGRGNFPPRFSGLQFPNYSSELNVNALELDDSALYLCASSLDKGPYEQYFGPGTRLTVT.

The chain uses TRBV5-4 and TRBJ2-7, with 10 bases lining up with TRBD1. CDR3 length: 15 residues. CDR1 SGHNT and CDR2 YYREEE come from the germline V gene (reference sequence). V gave up 0 bases and J gave up 5 bases; unmatched junction bases: 5. The chain's CDR3 is CASSLVGQGSNEQYF. In DNA form, the CDR3 reads TGTGCCAGCAGCTTGGTGGGACAGGGGTCCAACGAGCAGTACTTC.

In the case of this clone: Other DNA sequences in this sample translate to the same CDR3. The CDR3: CSARVGETQYF. CDR3 nucleotides: TGCAGTGCTAGAGTCGGTGAGACCCAGTACTTC. V is TRBV20-1 and J is TRBJ2-5, with D unclear. CDR3 length: 11 amino acids. Germline V gene sequence: CDR1 DFQATT, CDR2 SNEGSKA (reference sequence). V lost 1 base, J lost 5 bases, and 5 bases lay in between.

CDR3 amino acids: CASSQSYWDQGGRGMNTEAFF. The CDR3 DNA reads as TGTGCCAGCAGCCAATCCTATTGGGATCAGGGAGGGAGGGGCATGAACACTGAAGCTTTCTTT. The genes are TRBV16 and TRBJ1-1; D may be TRBD1 (5 bases). Trimming took 0 bases from V and 0 from J, leaving 26 bases between them. The CDR3 spans 21 residues. Germline lookup yields CDR1 KGHSY and CDR2 FQNENV.

This clone came up a few times. V is TRBV7-9 and J is TRBJ1-6; weak D call: TRBD1 (6 bases). In germline, CDR1 is SEHNR, CDR2 FQNEAQ (reference sequence). V shed 4 bases and J shed 2 bases, with 15 bases lying between them. CDR3 length equals 17 residues. Written as DNA, the CDR3 is TGTGCCAGCAGCTATCAGGGGTCTCAAGCCTATAATTCACCCCTCCACTTT. Translated: CASSYQGSQAYNSPLHF.

The chain combines TRBV12-3 or TRBV12-4 with TRBJ1-1, with D unclear. V lost 3 bases and J lost 0, with 5 bases in between. The CDR3 loop spans 13 amino acids. The CDR3 bases are TGTGCCAGCAGTTTCTCTGTGAACACTGAAGCTTTCTTT. Residues: CASSFSVNTEAFF.

The genes are TRBV3-1 (or the pseudogene TRBV3-2) and TRBJ2-4; 8 nucleotides match TRBD2. Per germline, CDR1 LGHDT and CDR2 YNNKEL (reference sequence). The CDR3 sequence is 17 residues long. V shed 4 bases, J shed 5 bases, and the junction held 13 bases outside the gene matches. Written as DNA, the CDR3 is TGTGCCAGCAGCCTCCGAAAGCGAGCGGGGGACCAAAACATTCAGTACTTC. Amino acids: CASSLRKRAGDQNIQYF.

This chain connects TRBV5-8 to TRBJ2-6, with D uncertain. CDR3 length equals 13 residues. Per germline, CDR1 SGHTS and CDR2 YDEGEE. V was cut by 7 bases and J by 4 bases, with 9 bases left in between. The CDR3 loop reads CASRWRGANVLTF. The CDR3 DNA follows: TGTGCCAGCCGGTGGCGGGGGGCCAACGTCCTGACTTTC.

The chain recombines TRBV6-5 with TRBJ1-2; D might be TRBD1 (5 bases). Between the trimmed V and J ends, which lost 5 bases and 4 bases, there was a span of 8 bases. The germline V gene has CDR1 MNHEY and CDR2 SVGAGI. The CDR3 contains 12 residues. CDR3 DNA: TGTGCCAGCAGTCCAGGGAGCTATGGCTACACCTTC. Protein product: CASSPGSYGYTF.

This clone has only one observation. This chain joins TRBV4-2 and TRBJ2-6; the D is unclear. The CDR3 has 16 residues. The V end lost 4 bases, the J end lost 1 base, and 11 bases lay between the germline ends. Per germline, CDR1 LGHNA and CDR2 YNFKEQ. The CDR3 sequence is CASSLFSGSGANVLTF. The CDR3, as DNA: TGTGCCAGCAGCCTATTTTCGGGTTCTGGGGCCAACGTCCTGACTTTC.

This chain uses TRBV9 with TRBJ1-1; D gene unclear. V gave up 4 bases and J gave up 3 bases, with 7 bases separating them. The CDR3 is made up of 12 amino acids. In germline, CDR1 is SGDLS, CDR2 YYNGEE. CDR3 amino acids: CASSPADTEAFF. In DNA form, the CDR3 reads TGTGCCAGCAGCCCAGCGGACACTGAAGCTTTCTTT.

The sample holds one count of this clone. V usage is TRBV11-2 and J usage is TRBJ2-5, with 9 bases fitting TRBD2. The germline V gene has CDR1 SGHAT and CDR2 FQNNGV. This CDR3 contains 17 residues. V dropped 7 bases and J dropped 5; count of bases not matched to a gene: 17. The CDR3 nucleotides are TGTGCCAGCACCCTCGGGAGGCGGGGGGGCGTTTTGGAGACCCAGTACTTC. Translating gives CASTLGRRGGVLETQYF.

The genes are TRBV3-1 (or the pseudogene TRBV3-2) and TRBJ1-5, with TRBD1 as a possible D gene (5 bases). V gave up 0 bases and J gave up 4 bases, with 10 bases separating them. Germline lookup yields CDR1 LGHDT and CDR2 YNNKEL (reference sequence). CDR3 length: 15 amino acids. The CDR3 region has the DNA TGTGCCAGCAGCCAAGATCCCGGGGGAAATCAGCCCCAGCATTTT. Translated, it gives CASSQDPGGNQPQHF.

This clone occurred once. This rearrangement joins TRBV5-1 to TRBJ2-3, with D unclear. The CDR3 contains 12 residues. Trimming cost V 0 bases and J 5 bases, with 4 bases left between them. Germline V gene sequence: CDR1 SGHRS, CDR2 YFSETQ. CDR3 sequence reads: CASSLDGDTQYF. CDR3 coding DNA: TGCGCCAGCAGCTTGGACGGAGATACGCAGTATTTT.

In DNA, the CDR3 is TGTGCCAGCAGTACCTGGGACCAGAACACTGAAGCTTTCTTT. Translated: CASSTWDQNTEAFF. This chain uses TRBV27 with TRBJ1-1, with a possible D match to TRBD1 (5 bases). This CDR3 has 14 amino acids. The germline V gene encodes CDR1 MNHEY and CDR2 SMNVEV (reference sequence). V shed 5 bases and J shed 1 base, with 11 bases lying between them.

This chain joins TRBV11-2 and TRBJ2-2; D remains unclear. This CDR3 is built from 15 residues. Germline-derived CDR1 and CDR2 are SGHAT and FQNNGV. V was shortened by 5 bases and J by 2 bases, with 12 bases between the two germline ends. The CDR3 nucleotides read TGTGCCAGCAGCCCAAACCGACAAAACACCGGGGAGCTGTTTTTT. Translated: CASSPNRQNTGELFF.

The genes are TRBV19 and TRBJ2-7; 7 nucleotides align to TRBD1. Germline V gene data show CDR1 as LNHDA and CDR2 as SQIVND (reference sequence). The CDR3 is 14 amino acids. V shed 4 bases, J shed 3 bases, and the junction held 6 bases outside the gene matches. The CDR3 protein is CASSTGQPHYEQYF. DNA for the CDR3: TGTGCCAGTAGTACGGGACAGCCACACTACGAGCAGTACTTC.

The chain combines TRBV18 with TRBJ2-7; D gene ambiguous. The CDR3 is made up of 12 amino acids. CDR1 and CDR2 from the germline V gene are KGHSH and LQKENI. V lost 3 bases, J lost 1 base, and 4 bases lay in between. The CDR3 protein is CASSPESYEQYF. In nucleotides, the CDR3 is TGTGCCAGCTCACCTGAATCCTACGAGCAGTACTTC.

The rearrangement uses TRBV4-2 and TRBJ1-1; tentative D call: TRBD1 (5 bases). Germline V gives CDR1 LGHNA, CDR2 YNFKEQ. Deletions cut 0 bases from V and 4 bases from J, with 12 bases between. The CDR3 loop spans 15 amino acids. The CDR3 spells CASSQDRRGATEAFF. CDR3 DNA: TGTGCCAGCAGCCAAGATAGGCGTGGGGCCACTGAAGCTTTCTTT.

The V and J genes are TRBV7-8 and TRBJ1-2; D unclear. The CDR3 has 16 residues. Per germline, CDR1 SGHVS and CDR2 FQNEAQ. V was clipped by 5 bases and J by 0 bases, with 16 bases between them. The CDR3 bases are TGTGCCAGCAGCCCCCGCGGCGGACCAGCTAACTATGGCTACACCTTC. This codes for CASSPRGGPANYGYTF.

The V call is TRBV3-1 (or the pseudogene TRBV3-2), the J call TRBJ1-1; a possible D gene is TRBD1 (5 bases). The length of the CDR3 is 14 residues. Trimming left V 0 bases short and J 4 bases short, with 9 bases between. Germline V gene lookup returns CDR1 LGHDT and CDR2 YNNKEL (reference sequence). The CDR3 sequence: CASSQDFRATEAFF. In DNA form, the CDR3 reads TGTGCCAGCAGCCAAGATTTCAGGGCCACTGAAGCTTTCTTT.

The chain employs TRBV5-1 and TRBJ2-1, with 9 bases that match TRBD2. Unmatched junction bases numbered 7, after V lost 4 bases and J lost 5 bases. The CDR3 is 15 amino acids. Germline CDR1 reads SGHRS; CDR2 reads YFSETQ. The CDR3 region is CASSTIAGVNNEQFF. CDR3 DNA: TGCGCCAGCAGCACTATAGCGGGGGTCAACAATGAGCAGTTCTTC.

This chain connects TRBV5-1 to TRBJ2-7, with D unclear. The CDR3 sequence is 13 residues long. Trimming took off 0 bases at V and 4 bases at J, with 8 bases between the two ends. The germline CDR1 and CDR2 sequences are SGHRS and YFSETQ. The CDR3 reads CASSLGMEYEQYF. The CDR3 DNA reads as TGCGCCAGCAGCTTGGGGATGGAGTACGAGCAGTACTTC.

This chain links TRBV10-3 with TRBJ1-1; D is ambiguous. V lost 6 bases and J lost 4, with 12 bases in between. CDR1 ENHRY and CDR2 SYGVKD come from the germline V gene. CDR3 length: 13 amino acids. The CDR3 region has the DNA TGTGCCATCAGCGAGCGGGAAGGCACTGAAGCTTTCTTT. This translates into CAISEREGTEAFF.

The chain recombines TRBV20-1 with TRBJ2-7; D assignment may be TRBD1 or TRBD2 (5 bases each). Between the trimmed V and J ends, which lost 3 bases and 0 bases, there was a span of 15 bases. Germline loops: CDR1 DFQATT, CDR2 SNEGSKA (reference sequence). The CDR3 is 15 amino acids. This chain's CDR3 is CSASGGGSVSYEQYF. CDR3 nucleotide sequence: TGCAGTGCTAGTGGGGGTGGGAGCGTCTCCTACGAGCAGTACTTC.

The chain couples TRBV27 to TRBJ1-5, with a possible D match to TRBD1 (5 bases). The CDR3 is 13 residues long. The germline CDR1 and CDR2 sequences are MNHEY and SMNVEV (reference sequence). The V end lost 5 bases, the J end lost 6 bases, and 11 bases lay between the germline ends. The chain's CDR3 is CASSLQGSQPQHF. CDR3 bases: TGTGCCAGCAGTCTTCAGGGAAGTCAGCCCCAGCATTTT.

This clone has a single count. The chain combines TRBV19 with TRBJ1-2; TRBD1 matches 8 bases. The CDR3 has 16 amino acids. Germline V gene lookup returns CDR1 LNHDA and CDR2 SQIVND (reference sequence). Germline trimming cut 3 bases from V and 0 bases from J; bases unmatched to any gene: 6. CDR3 residues: CASSMDRARANYGYTF. In nucleotides, the CDR3 is TGTGCCAGTAGTATGGACAGGGCGCGCGCTAACTATGGCTACACCTTC.